One and the same sample provided the 9 T cell receptor beta chains below, sequenced in a study of T-cell reconstitution after alpha-beta-depleted transplantation in children. Construction of the TCRbeta library involved unique molecular identifiers. TCRdb ran MiXCR on the PCR reads and lists one entry per CDR3 protein. Of over 400,000 distinct CDR3 sequences listed, roughly an eighth were seen once; the top ten hold under 7%. Sequenced material: PBMCs from the stem cell graft donor, taken from the stem cell graft. All receptors come from a human donor who donated a stem cell graft to a child with combined immunodeficiency.

V usage is TRBV20-1 and J usage is TRBJ2-7, with TRBD1 identical over 7 bases. The CDR3 sequence is 13 residues long. The germline V gene has CDR1 DFQATT and CDR2 SNEGSKA (reference sequence). CDR3 bases: TGCGCCCGACAGGGTTTGTTAAGCTACGAGCAGTACTTC. Its protein is CARQGLLSYEQYF.

Ten or more counts support this clonotype. V usage is TRBV7-3 and J usage is TRBJ2-2; D perhaps matches TRBD2 (6 bases). CDR3 size: 16 residues. CDR1 is SGHTA, CDR2 FQGTGA, per germline. Trimming removed 0 bases from V and 9 bases from J, with 17 bases in between. CDR3 coding DNA: TGTGCCAGCAGCTTAACTGGCGGGGTGGTAACACGGGAGCTGTTTTTT. This sequence encodes CASSLTGGVVTRELFF.

In its sample, this clonotype was seen many times. The chain's CDR3 is CSVLSQDPPTYEQYF. As DNA, the CDR3 is TGCAGCGTTCTTTCACAGGACCCTCCAACCTACGAGCAGTACTTC. The V and J genes are TRBV29-1 and TRBJ2-7, with D maybe TRBD1 (5 bases). Per the germline V gene, CDR1 is SQVTM and CDR2 is ANQGSEA. Deletions cut 5 bases from V and 2 bases from J, with 19 bases between. The CDR3 is made up of 15 amino acids.

Many counts were recorded for this clonotype. The V gene is TRBV7-9, the J gene TRBJ2-3; D gene uncertain. This CDR3 has 13 amino acids. V was trimmed by 5 bases and J by 7 bases, leaving 13 bases between them. Per germline, CDR1 SEHNR and CDR2 FQNEAQ (reference sequence). DNA for the CDR3: TGTGCCAGCAGCATTAACCTATGGTATACGCAGTATTTT. Translating gives CASSINLWYTQYF.

There are many counts of this clonotype. This sequence joins TRBV9 and TRBJ1-2; unclear D gene. CDR1 SGDLS and CDR2 YYNGEE come from the germline V gene. This CDR3 comprises 14 residues. Deletions cut 4 bases from V and 0 bases from J, with 10 bases between. Here the CDR3 reads CASSPLSANYGYTF. CDR3 bases: TGTGCCAGCAGCCCCCTGTCAGCTAACTATGGCTACACCTTC.

The J gene is TRBJ2-7, the V gene TRBV12-3 or TRBV12-4, with 10 bases identical to TRBD2. This CDR3 has 16 residues. V lost 6 bases, J lost 4 bases, and 12 bases stayed unmatched. CDR3 amino acids: CASSARASGRWYEQYF. In nucleotides, the CDR3 is TGTGCCAGCAGCGCCCGGGCTAGCGGGAGATGGTACGAGCAGTACTTC.

Many counts were recorded for this clonotype. This chain joins TRBV12-3 or TRBV12-4 and TRBJ2-7; TRBD1 agrees at 7 bases. V shed 6 bases and J 2 bases; nucleotides not matched to a gene: 10. The CDR3 covers 15 residues. In nucleotides, the CDR3 is TGTGCCAGCAGCTCAAGCAACAGGGGCCCCTACGAGCAGTACTTC. This codes for CASSSSNRGPYEQYF.

This clonotype was found a few times. For the CDR3, the DNA is TGTGCCAGCAGCTTAGATACGGGAGGGCCCGATGAGCAGTTCTTC. The encoded protein is CASSLDTGGPDEQFF. J is TRBJ2-1 and V is TRBV7-9, with 8 bases matching TRBD2. V trimming: 1 base; J trimming: 8 bases; junction bases outside the gene matches: 7. This CDR3 spans 15 amino acids. Germline assignment: CDR1 SEHNR and CDR2 FQNEAQ (reference sequence).

This clonotype came up many times. The gene calls are TRBV29-1 and TRBJ2-3; D tentatively fits TRBD1 or TRBD2 (6 bases each). Germline lookup yields CDR1 SQVTM and CDR2 ANQGSEA. This CDR3 spans 16 amino acids. V was clipped by 6 bases and J by 5 bases, with 24 bases between them. CDR3 sequence reads: CSVGDPRDIAGDTQYF. The DNA of the CDR3 is TGCAGCGTCGGTGACCCGCGGGACATAGCAGGAGATACGCAGTATTTT.